This note documents a single TCR beta chain sequence. An end of the junction does not agree with germline; a read error may underlie this. Data came from immunoSEQ multiplex PCR; TCRdb stores just in-frame clones and leaves some out. The data show 75,000 to 100,000 clones, about 94% seen once. The data derive from a study of technical replicates of blood from four donors. CDR3 size: 16 residues. Germline CDR1 SQVTM, CDR2 ANQGSEA. Material: T cells isolated from PBMCs. J is TRBJ1-1 and V is TRBV29-1, with a possible D match to TRBD1 (5 bases). The sequence came from a human donor in good health. For the CDR3, the DNA is TGCAGCGTTGAGTCTTATTTCGGGGGAGTGAAGACTGAAGCTTTCTTT. Its protein is CSVESYFGGVKTEAFF.